Listed here are 20 T cell receptor beta chains from one sample, sequenced in a study of T cell repertoires in cytomegalovirus infection. TCRdb redid the calling of the reads with MiXCR, one entry per CDR3 protein. The data contain some 220,000 distinct CDR3 sequences, roughly an eighth of them singletons. The sample was PBMCs. These receptors were collected from a human donor in good health (CMV status not recorded). Some clones in this sample may be carry-over from other donors' samples.

The sample holds many counts of this clonotype. The rearrangement uses TRBV7-2 and TRBJ2-3; D is unclear. V lost 6 bases to trimming and J lost 3 bases, with 13 bases between them. The CDR3 sequence is 14 residues long. Germline V gene lookup returns CDR1 SGHTA and CDR2 FQGNSA. CDR3 bases: TGTGCCAGCAGGCCAACGGAGAGTACAGATACGCAGTATTTT. It specifies CASRPTESTDTQYF.

This clonotype appeared many times. The J gene is TRBJ1-3, the V gene TRBV7-2; the D is unclear. The CDR3 extends over 15 amino acids. Per germline, CDR1 SGHTA and CDR2 FQGNSA. Deletions cut 0 bases from V and 2 bases from J, with 8 bases between. For the CDR3, the DNA is TGTGCCAGCAGCTTAGCGGCACTAGCTGGAAACACCATATATTTT. This sequence encodes CASSLAALAGNTIYF.

This clonotype was recorded at least ten times. V and J are TRBV7-3 and TRBJ2-1; TRBD2 matches at 9 bases. This CDR3 has 14 residues. V lost 3 bases, J lost 8 bases, and 5 bases stayed unmatched. The germline CDR1 and CDR2 sequences are SGHTA and FQGTGA. The CDR3 bases are TGTGCCAGCAGCTTTCGCGGGGGGGCCTATGAGCAGTTCTTC. Its protein product is CASSFRGGAYEQFF. The full variable domain, its missing parts supplied by reference TRBV7-3 and TRBJ2-1, is GAGVSQTPSNKVTEKGKYVELRCDPISGHTALYWYRQSLGQGPEFLIYFQGTGAADDSGLPNDRFFAVRPEGSVSTLKIQRTERGDSAVYLCASSFRGGAYEQFFGPGTRLTVL.

This clonotype appeared a few times. The J gene is TRBJ2-3, the V gene TRBV20-1; TRBD1 is a possible D gene (6 bases). Looked up from germline, CDR1 is DFQATT and CDR2 is SNEGSKA (reference sequence). The V end lost 6 bases, the J end lost 4 bases, and 11 bases lay between the germline ends. This CDR3 is built from 12 residues. The chain's CDR3 is CSARTVSDTQYF. As DNA, the CDR3 is TGCAGTGCACGGACAGTTTCAGATACGCAGTATTTT.

This clonotype was detected ten times or more. This chain joins TRBV20-1 and TRBJ1-5; D remains ambiguous. Germline V gives CDR1 DFQATT, CDR2 SNEGSKA (reference sequence). The length of the CDR3 is 15 residues. V lost 4 bases to trimming and J lost 3 bases, with 16 bases between them. This CDR3 is CSATVQPSNNQPQHF. CDR3 nucleotides: TGCAGTGCTACTGTGCAGCCGTCAAACAATCAGCCCCAGCATTTT.

At least ten counts were recorded for this clonotype. The CDR3 spells CASSLATGVGTF. The CDR3 DNA reads TGTGCCAGCAGCTTGGCAACAGGGGTGGGCACCTTC. The genes are TRBV7-8 and TRBJ1-2, with TRBD1 matching 7 bases. The CDR3 covers 12 residues. The germline V gene encodes CDR1 SGHVS and CDR2 FQNEAQ. V gave up 3 bases and J gave up 13 bases; unmatched junction bases: 8.

This clonotype has ten or more counts. V is TRBV29-1 and J is TRBJ2-1, with 8 positions matching TRBD1. The CDR3 totals 15 residues. Germline CDR1 is SQVTM and CDR2 is ANQGSEA. Trimming at V came to 5 bases and at J to 9 bases, leaving 15 bases not matched to a gene. The CDR3 DNA follows: TGCAGCGTTTCTCAAGGACAGGGAAAACCCAGTGAGCAGTTCTTC. It is translated as CSVSQGQGKPSEQFF.

V and J are TRBV7-9 and TRBJ1-1; D not certain. Deletions cut 4 bases from V and 1 base from J, with 13 bases between. The CDR3 totals 15 residues. Germline-derived CDR1 and CDR2 are SEHNR and FQNEAQ (reference sequence). CDR3 in amino acids: CASSSQYRGNTEAFF. The DNA of the CDR3 is TGTGCCAGCAGCTCCCAATACCGGGGGAACACTGAAGCTTTCTTT.

This clonotype has more than one count but fewer than ten. CDR3 bases: TGCAGTGCTAGAGATAGCGGCCAGTTCTTTAATCAGCCCCAGCATTTT. It is translated as CSARDSGQFFNQPQHF. The rearrangement joins TRBV20-1 to TRBJ1-5; D is unresolved. The CDR3 totals 16 residues. V was clipped by 0 bases and J by 4 bases, with 16 bases between them. Looked up from germline, CDR1 is DFQATT and CDR2 is SNEGSKA (reference sequence).

This clonotype was counted at least ten times. V gene TRBV28 combines with J gene TRBJ1-2; D perhaps matches TRBD1 (5 bases). The CDR3 runs 14 residues. Germline CDR1 reads MDHEN; CDR2 reads SYDVKM. Trimming removed 5 bases from V and 4 bases from J, with 14 bases in between. CDR3 sequence reads: CASSSMGRVYGYTF. The DNA of the CDR3 is TGTGCCAGCAGTAGCATGGGCAGGGTCTATGGCTACACCTTC.

The chain uses TRBV18 and TRBJ2-7; D gene uncertain. The CDR3 covers 14 residues. V was pared by 1 base and J by 0 bases, with 7 bases between. In germline, CDR1 is KGHSH, CDR2 LQKENI. In nucleotides, the CDR3 is TGTGCCAGCTCACCACTAGACGCCTCCTACGAGCAGTACTTC. It specifies CASSPLDASYEQYF.

The chain combines TRBV9 with TRBJ1-2, with TRBD1 as a possible D gene (6 bases). V was cut by 0 bases and J by 7 bases, with 16 bases left in between. Germline V gene lookup returns CDR1 SGDLS and CDR2 YYNGEE. This CDR3 comprises 15 residues. CDR3 loop: CASSVAGAGNSGYTF. The CDR3 nucleotides read TGTGCCAGCAGCGTAGCGGGGGCCGGAAACAGTGGCTACACCTTC.

This clonotype was seen many times. This sequence joins TRBV7-3 and TRBJ2-2; no clear D. The CDR3 contains 12 residues. CDR1 SGHTA and CDR2 FQGTGA come from the germline V gene. Trimming pared 5 bases from V and 7 bases from J, leaving 8 bases between. As DNA, the CDR3 is TGTGCCAGCAGCCGTAGGGACGGGGAGCTGTTTTTT. Translation gives CASSRRDGELFF.

This clonotype was found a few times. The chain has TRBV20-1 and TRBJ1-5, with TRBD1 identical over 8 bases. The CDR3 is 15 residues long. Germline V CDR1 and CDR2: DFQATT, SNEGSKA (reference sequence). The junction had 16 bases not matched to a gene; V was cut back by 4 bases and J by 11 bases. DNA for the CDR3: TGCAGTGCTACACCGGGACAGGCCTCCCCTGAGGCCCAGCATTTT. Amino acids: CSATPGQASPEAQHF.

This clonotype came up a few times. This sequence joins TRBV7-4 and TRBJ1-5; D is ambiguous. The CDR3 has 13 amino acids. Germline CDR1 is SGHVT and CDR2 is SQSDAQ. V was clipped by 0 bases and J by 8 bases, with 8 bases between them. CDR3 protein: CASSLAHGEPQHF. DNA of the CDR3: TGTGCCAGCAGCTTAGCGCATGGGGAGCCCCAGCATTTT.

This clonotype has at least ten counts. The rearrangement links TRBV7-2 to TRBJ1-1; D gene ambiguous. The V end was cut by 4 bases, the J end by 0 bases, with 9 bases between. Per germline, CDR1 SGHTA and CDR2 FQGNSA. The CDR3 contains 14 residues. For the CDR3, the DNA is TGTGCCAGCAGCTCCATCGGGTTGAACACTGAAGCTTTCTTT. It specifies CASSSIGLNTEAFF.

The V gene is TRBV12-3 or TRBV12-4, the J gene TRBJ2-6; D possibly corresponds to TRBD2 (5 bases). The CDR3 spans 16 residues. Trimming stripped 2 bases from V and 2 bases from J, with 10 bases between. The CDR3: CASSLFRAAGANVLTF. The CDR3 nucleotides read TGTGCCAGCAGTTTATTTCGAGCGGCTGGGGCCAACGTCCTGACTTTC.

Many counts were recorded for this clonotype. This rearrangement joins TRBV7-2 to TRBJ2-3; D is uncertain. Germline V gene data show CDR1 as SGHTA and CDR2 as FQGNSA. CDR3 length: 14 residues. Trimming stripped 5 bases from V and 0 bases from J, with 9 bases between. CDR3 region: CASSRTISTDTQYF. CDR3 DNA sequence: TGTGCCAGCAGCCGGACGATCAGCACAGATACGCAGTATTTT.

This clonotype was recorded a few times. The chain joins TRBV7-2 to TRBJ1-4; 9 positions agree with TRBD1. Germline loops: CDR1 SGHTA, CDR2 FQGNSA. The CDR3 sequence is 15 residues long. V lost 7 bases and J lost 3; bases outside the gene matches: 6. CDR3 sequence reads: CASTRQGEANEKLFF. Here the CDR3 DNA reads TGTGCCAGCACCCGACAGGGGGAGGCTAATGAAAAACTGTTTTTT. Full variable domain (remainder filled in from reference TRBV7-2 and TRBJ1-4): GAGVSQSPSNKVTEKGKDVELRCDPISGHTALYWYRQSLGQGLEFLIYFQGNSAPDKSGLPSDRFSAERTGGSVSTLTIQRTQQEDSAVYLCASTRQGEANEKLFFGSGTQLSVL.

Remarks on this clonotype: A much larger clone lies a single base off, so this may be a read error. This rearrangement joins TRBV6-8 to TRBJ2-1; D is perhaps TRBD1 (6 bases). Trimming took off 5 bases at V and 5 bases at J, with 19 bases between the two ends. Germline V CDR1 and CDR2: MNHGY, SAAAGT. The CDR3 loop spans 16 amino acids. The DNA of the CDR3 is TGTGCCAGCAGTGCCCCCAGGACAGCTGCAAACAATGAGCAGTTCTTC. Residues: CASSAPRTAANNEQFF.